This T cell receptor (beta chain) was found in a study of blood T cell repertoires in COVID-19. Study-wide context: Collection of acute and convalescent COVID-19 samples took place in the United States, Italy and Spain. PBMCs, B-cell-depleted T cells, or T cells provided the cDNA or gDNA that made up the material.

In the original workflow: Researchers report that nucleated cell counts were estimated from reference gene primer amplification. Produced via immunoSEQ multiplex PCR; TCRdb's table is partial and in-frame only. Clone size and the V and J calls come from that table; the DNA yielded D and trimming. The repertoire has about 100,000 clones, 70% to 90% of them found once; the top ten carry about 4.6%. The CDR3 has 17 amino acids. Germline-derived CDR1 and CDR2 are MGHRA and YSYEKL. V dropped 0 bases and J dropped 8; count of bases not matched to a gene: 10. This clone was counted once. The sample taken for sequencing was peripheral blood. The clonotype comes from a human donor in a cohort sampled during active COVID-19. The gene calls are TRBV4-1 and TRBJ2-1; 10 nucleotides match TRBD2. The CDR3 sequence: CASSQEPAPGLAYEQFF. Here the CDR3 DNA reads TGCGCCAGCAGCCAAGAACCGGCACCGGGACTAGCGTATGAGCAGTTCTTC.